One sample yielded the 2 T cell receptor beta chains listed below, sequenced in a study of PD-L1 blockade in urothelial cancer. Assay: immunoSEQ multiplex PCR; the TCRdb copy retains only in-frame clones and omits some. The table records about 74,000 clones, roughly 80% of them present only once. The material was PBMCs, obtained around atezolizumab (anti-PD-L1) treatment. The receptors derive from a man aged 65 to 79 with urothelial cancer.

V is TRBV11-2 and J is TRBJ2-7, with 10 bases fitting TRBD2. Unmatched junction bases numbered 6, after V lost 8 bases and J lost 5 bases. Germline V CDR1 and CDR2: SGHAT, FQNNGV. The CDR3 loop spans 13 amino acids. DNA for the CDR3: TGTGCCAGCGATCGACTAGCGGGCCACGAGCAGTACTTC. This encodes CASDRLAGHEQYF.

This chain uses TRBV2 with TRBJ1-2; perhaps TRBD1 as D (5 bases). Trimming shortened V by 9 bases and J by 4 bases, and 15 bases separated the two germline ends. The CDR3 has 13 amino acids. Germline-derived CDR1 and CDR2 are SNHLY and FYNNEI. This CDR3 reads CASVADSIYGYTF. In DNA, the CDR3 is TGTGCCAGTGTAGCCGACAGTATCTATGGCTACACCTTC.